The clone carrying this TCR beta chain was detected many times. Its antigen is not known. V lost 3 bases to trimming and J lost 3 bases, with 3 bases between them. The germline V gene has CDR1 KGHSH and CDR2 LQKENI. This CDR3 contains 11 residues. Preparation of the TCRbeta library involved a method that used unique molecular identifiers. Each CDR3 protein gets one entry after TCRdb re-called the PCR reads with MiXCR. This table holds some 830,000 distinct CDR3 sequences, about 16% found once. The data were obtained in a study of T-cell reconstitution after alpha-beta-depleted transplantation in children. Overall study results and limits: Elevated TCRbeta diversity at day 60 was traced, in some patients, to surviving recipient T cells and thymic progenitors.

This clonotype was obtained from a male patient younger than 18 who had a stem cell transplant for acute lymphoblastic leukemia, so the T cells may come from the graft donor. The sample consisted of PBMCs, mostly from graft donor cells, taken 360 days after TCRalphabeta/CD19-depleted stem cell transplant. The V and J genes are TRBV18 and TRBJ2-7; D remains unclear. CDR3 nucleotides: TGTGCCAGCTCACCTTTCTACGAGCAGTACTTC. Protein product: CASSPFYEQYF.